What follows are 2 T cell receptor beta chains derived from one specimen sequenced in a study of T-cell memory formation after mild COVID-19. One entry per CDR3 protein, called by TCRdb with MiXCR from the 5' RACE reads. Among 150,000 or so distinct CDR3 sequences listed, more than 12% were seen once. The sequenced sample consisted of PBMCs or a T cell subset sorted from them (not recorded which). These receptor sequences come from an adult woman who had mild COVID-19 (a few samples of this study predate the infection). Cell type and time point are not known.

In its sample, this clonotype was seen many times. This chain uses TRBV12-3 or TRBV12-4 with TRBJ2-3, with 11 bases matching TRBD2. This CDR3 contains 18 residues. Losses at the gene ends were 4 bases for V and 0 bases for J; bases not matched to a gene: 9. DNA of the CDR3: TGTGCCAGCAGTTCCAGGATGACTAGCGGGACTAGCACAGATACGCAGTATTTT. Amino acids: CASSSRMTSGTSTDTQYF.

In its sample, this clonotype was seen a few times. The chain couples TRBV11-2 to TRBJ2-2; D ambiguous. Germline V gene sequence: CDR1 SGHAT, CDR2 FQNNGV. Trimming shortened V by 5 bases and J by 8 bases, and 12 bases separated the two germline ends. There are 13 residues in the CDR3. DNA of the CDR3: TGTGCCAGCAGCCTCGGGTCCGGAGGGGAGCTGTTTTTT. Its protein is CASSLGSGGELFF. The full variable domain, its missing parts supplied by reference TRBV11-2 and TRBJ2-2, is EAGVAQSPRYKIIEKRQSVAFWCNPISGHATLYWYQQILGQGPKLLIQFQNNGVVDDSQLPKDRFSAERLKGVDSTLKIQPAKLEDSAVYLCASSLGSGGELFFGEGSRLTVL.